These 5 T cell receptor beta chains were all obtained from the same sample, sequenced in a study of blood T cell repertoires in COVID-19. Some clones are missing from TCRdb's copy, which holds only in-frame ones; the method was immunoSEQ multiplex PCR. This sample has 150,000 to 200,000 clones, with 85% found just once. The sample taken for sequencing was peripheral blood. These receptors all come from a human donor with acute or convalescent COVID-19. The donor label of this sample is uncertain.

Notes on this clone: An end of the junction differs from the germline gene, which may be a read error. The DNA for the CDR3 is TGTGCCAGCAGCTTAGATCTGGGACAGGCGATTATGAACGCTGAAGCTTTCTTT. Translating it yields CASSLDLGQAIMNAEAFF. This sequence joins TRBV7-9 and TRBJ1-1; 8 bases align to TRBD1. Germline V CDR1 and CDR2: SEHNR, FQNEAQ (reference sequence). This CDR3 has 18 residues. Full variable domain (missing parts from reference TRBV7-9 and TRBJ1-1): DTGVSQNPRHKITKRGQNVTFRCDPISEHNRLYWYRQTLGQGPEFLTYFQNEAQLEKSRLLSDRFSAERPKGSFSTLEIQRTEQGDSAMYLCASSLDLGQAIMNAEAFFGQGTRLTVV.

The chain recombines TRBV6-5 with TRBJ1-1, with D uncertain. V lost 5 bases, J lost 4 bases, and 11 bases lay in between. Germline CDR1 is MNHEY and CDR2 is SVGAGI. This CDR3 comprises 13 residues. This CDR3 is CASSREVGTEAFF. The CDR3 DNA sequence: TGTGCCAGCAGTCGGGAAGTGGGCACTGAAGCTTTCTTT.

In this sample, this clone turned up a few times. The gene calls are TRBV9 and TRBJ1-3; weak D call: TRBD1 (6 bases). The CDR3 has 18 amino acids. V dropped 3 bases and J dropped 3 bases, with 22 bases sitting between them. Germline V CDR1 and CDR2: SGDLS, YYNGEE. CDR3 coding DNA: TGTGCCAGCAGCGCGAGGGGCCGGCAGGGGCATGGTGGAAACACCATATATTTT. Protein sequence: CASSARGRQGHGGNTIYF.

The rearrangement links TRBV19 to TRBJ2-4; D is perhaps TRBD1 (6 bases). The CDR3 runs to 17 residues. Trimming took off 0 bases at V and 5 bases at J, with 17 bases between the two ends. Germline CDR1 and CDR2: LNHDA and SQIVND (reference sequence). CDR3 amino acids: CASSIDHPGHRENIQYF. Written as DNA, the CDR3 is TGTGCCAGTAGTATAGATCACCCGGGACACCGAGAAAACATTCAGTACTTC.

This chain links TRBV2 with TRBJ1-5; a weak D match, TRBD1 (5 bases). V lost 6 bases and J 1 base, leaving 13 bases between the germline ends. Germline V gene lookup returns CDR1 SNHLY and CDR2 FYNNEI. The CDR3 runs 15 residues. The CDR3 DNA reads TGTGCCAGCAGCCGATCGCGGGACAGCAATCAGCCCCAGCATTTT. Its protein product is CASSRSRDSNQPQHF. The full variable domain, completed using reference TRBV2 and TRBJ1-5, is EPEVTQTPSHQVTQMGQEVILRCVPISNHLYFYWYRQILGQKVEFLVSFYNNEISEKSEIFDDQFSVERPDGSNFTLKIRSTKLEDSAMYFCASSRSRDSNQPQHFGDGTRLSIL.